Each of the 18 T cell receptor beta chains below was sequenced from the same sample in a study of cytomegalovirus exposure and HLA in healthy donors. The table came from immunoSEQ multiplex PCR; TCRdb's copy has only in-frame clones and leaves some out. The repertoire includes around 150,000 clones, 85% to 90% of them detected once, and around 8% sits in the top ten. The sequencing input was PBMCs. The receptors were gathered from a woman under 30 in good health and CMV-seropositive.

The chain recombines TRBV18 with TRBJ1-2, with D unresolved. Trimming took off 6 bases at V and 2 bases at J, with 10 bases between the two ends. This CDR3 contains 13 residues. Germline-derived CDR1 and CDR2 are KGHSH and LQKENI. The CDR3 DNA follows: TGTGCCAGCTCTACAGACAAAAACTATGGCTACACCTTC. Its translation is CASSTDKNYGYTF. Full variable domain (missing parts from reference TRBV18 and TRBJ1-2): NAGVMQNPRHLVRRRGQEARLRCSPMKGHSHVYWYRQLPEEGLKFMVYLQKENIIDESGMPKERFSAEFPKEGPSILRIQQVVRGDSAAYFCASSTDKNYGYTFGSGTRLTVV.

The V gene is TRBV28, the J gene TRBJ2-1; D might be TRBD2 (5 bases). Trimming stripped 8 bases from V and 5 bases from J, with 22 bases between. Germline V gene data show CDR1 as MDHEN and CDR2 as SYDVKM. The CDR3 is 16 amino acids. The CDR3 loop reads CASSTRTHIHHNEQFF. The DNA for the CDR3 is TGTGCCAGCTCCACGAGGACTCACATACACCACAATGAGCAGTTCTTC.

This chain connects TRBV5-6 to TRBJ2-3; 14 nucleotides match TRBD2. Germline V lookup: CDR1 SGHDT, CDR2 YYEEEE. V was clipped by 5 bases and J by 4 bases; unmatched bases: 0. The CDR3 length is 14 residues. The CDR3 is CASRGLAGADTQYF. DNA of the CDR3: TGTGCCAGCAGGGGACTAGCGGGAGCAGATACGCAGTATTTT.

The rearrangement links TRBV9 to TRBJ2-2, with D possibly TRBD1 on 5 matching bases. V lost 5 bases to trimming and J lost 0 bases, with 14 bases between them. CDR1 and CDR2 from the germline V gene are SGDLS and YYNGEE. CDR3 length: 16 residues. The CDR3 bases are TGTGCCAGCAGTGCCACAGACAGCGCGAACACCGGGGAGCTGTTTTTT. Amino acid sequence: CASSATDSANTGELFF.

This clone was picked up one time. V usage is TRBV2 and J usage is TRBJ2-3, with TRBD2 matching 10 bases. The CDR3 is made up of 16 amino acids. The germline V gene encodes CDR1 SNHLY and CDR2 FYNNEI. Trimming cost V 5 bases and J 7 bases; bases outside gene matches: 12. The CDR3 nucleotides read TGTGCCAGCAGTCGAAGCCCGATTAGCGGGGGGTATACGCAGTATTTT. As protein: CASSRSPISGGYTQYF. The full variable domain, with the rest looked up from reference TRBV2 and TRBJ2-3, is EPEVTQTPSHQVTQMGQEVILRCVPISNHLYFYWYRQILGQKVEFLVSFYNNEISEKSEIFDDQFSVERPDGSNFTLKIRSTKLEDSAMYFCASSRSPISGGYTQYFGPGTRLTVL.

The chain carries TRBV7-3 and TRBJ2-2, with D maybe TRBD2 (6 bases). This CDR3 contains 15 residues. Trimming took off 5 bases at V and 6 bases at J, with 16 bases between the two ends. Per germline, CDR1 SGHTA and CDR2 FQGTGA. The CDR3 reads CASSPLASGAGELFF. DNA for the CDR3: TGTGCCAGCAGCCCCCTAGCGTCCGGGGCCGGGGAGCTGTTTTTT.

This chain uses TRBV4-1 with TRBJ2-1, with D maybe TRBD2 (6 bases). V was pared by 4 bases and J by 7 bases, with 17 bases between. CDR1 and CDR2 from the germline V gene are MGHRA and YSYEKL. The CDR3 covers 15 residues. The CDR3 bases are TGCGCCAGCAGCCGAGGGACTCCCAAGCTAAATGAGCAGTTCTTC. It specifies CASSRGTPKLNEQFF.

The rearrangement joins TRBV4-2 to TRBJ1-4, with D possibly matching TRBD1 (5 bases). Germline loops: CDR1 LGHNA, CDR2 YNFKEQ. This CDR3 comprises 14 residues. V lost 5 bases and J lost 0, with 7 bases in between. DNA of the CDR3: TGTGCCAGCAGCACAGGAGCAACTAATGAAAAACTGTTTTTT. As protein: CASSTGATNEKLFF.

V and J are TRBV10-2 and TRBJ2-1, with 10 bases lining up with TRBD2. This CDR3 has 20 residues. Germline CDR1 is WSHSY and CDR2 is SAAADI. Germline trimming cut 2 bases from V and 1 base from J; bases unmatched to any gene: 14. CDR3 residues: CASSEGLAVRGRASYNEQFF. DNA of the CDR3: TGCGCCAGCAGTGAGGGACTAGCGGTTAGGGGGAGGGCTTCCTACAATGAGCAGTTCTTC.

V is TRBV6-5 and J is TRBJ1-3; 10 bases fit TRBD1. Germline V CDR1 and CDR2: MNHEY, SVGAGI. V was clipped by 4 bases and J by 2 bases; unmatched bases: 2. CDR3 length: 15 amino acids. As DNA, the CDR3 is TGTGCCAGCAGTTCCGGGACAGGGGCTGGAAACACCATATATTTT. It is translated as CASSSGTGAGNTIYF.

This chain connects TRBV7-2 to TRBJ2-1; D is unclear. Germline V CDR1 and CDR2: SGHTA, FQGNSA. V was pared by 1 base and J by 5 bases, with 15 bases between. The CDR3 spans 16 residues. This CDR3 reads CASSLGPARNHNEQFF. The CDR3 DNA reads as TGTGCCAGCAGCTTAGGACCAGCGCGAAACCACAATGAGCAGTTCTTC.

The chain joins TRBV6-1 to TRBJ1-1; no definite D call. V gave up 6 bases and J gave up 0 bases, with 14 bases separating them. Germline V lookup: CDR1 MNHNS, CDR2 SASEGT. This CDR3 has 15 residues. CDR3 DNA sequence: TGTGCCAGCAGAGGAGGGTTCGGCATGAACACTGAAGCTTTCTTT. Encoded protein: CASRGGFGMNTEAFF.

The chain couples TRBV30 to TRBJ2-1; 10 bases align to TRBD1. Trimming cost V 3 bases and J 6 bases; bases outside gene matches: 17. Germline assignment: CDR1 GTSNPN and CDR2 SVGIG (reference sequence). CDR3 length: 18 residues. DNA of the CDR3: TGTGCCTGGAGCAAAATCTTTTTCGACAGGGGGCTCAGCAATGAGCAGTTCTTC. This sequence encodes CAWSKIFFDRGLSNEQFF.

The chain couples TRBV5-8 to TRBJ1-4; D is possibly TRBD1 (5 bases). V was cut by 4 bases and J by 0 bases, with 10 bases left in between. Germline V CDR1 and CDR2: SGHTS, YDEGEE. This CDR3 comprises 15 residues. In DNA form, the CDR3 reads TGTGCCAGCAGCGTCACGGGGGCAACTAATGAAAAACTGTTTTTT. Translation: CASSVTGATNEKLFF. Looking up the rest from reference TRBV5-8 and TRBJ1-4 gives the full variable domain: EAGVTQSPTHLIKTRGQQATLRCSPISGHTSVYWYQQALGLGLQFLLWYDEGEERNRGNFPPRFSGRQFPNYSSELNVNALELEDSALYLCASSVTGATNEKLFFGSGTQLSVL.

The chain joins TRBV6-5 to TRBJ1-5; D is possibly TRBD1 (6 bases). CDR3 length: 16 amino acids. Deletions cut 0 bases from V and 5 bases from J, with 14 bases between. Germline CDR1 reads MNHEY; CDR2 reads SVGAGI. This chain's CDR3 is CASSYSAGGGDQPQHF. For the CDR3, the DNA is TGTGCCAGCAGTTACTCAGCTGGAGGGGGGGATCAGCCCCAGCATTTT.

This chain links TRBV7-2 with TRBJ2-5, with TRBD2 as a possible D gene (6 bases). V was pared by 0 bases and J by 7 bases, with 9 bases between. In germline, CDR1 is SGHTA, CDR2 FQGNSA. CDR3 size: 13 residues. The DNA of the CDR3 is TGTGCCAGCAGCTTAGCACAAGCGGGGACCCAGTACTTC. Protein sequence: CASSLAQAGTQYF.

This chain joins TRBV10-3 and TRBJ1-5, with 10 bases that match TRBD1. Looked up from germline, CDR1 is ENHRY and CDR2 is SYGVKD. CDR3 length: 17 amino acids. V lost 7 bases and J lost 2; bases outside the gene matches: 11. CDR3 protein: CAITGTGAFNGNQPQHF. For the CDR3, the DNA is TGTGCCATCACCGGGACAGGGGCGTTTAACGGCAATCAGCCCCAGCATTTT.

Notes on this clone: The same CDR3 also results from other DNA sequences found in this sample. The chain combines TRBV28 with TRBJ1-2; maybe TRBD1 (5 bases). Trimming shortened V by 4 bases and J by 2 bases, and 5 bases separated the two germline ends. This CDR3 spans 12 amino acids. The germline V gene encodes CDR1 MDHEN and CDR2 SYDVKM. The CDR3 region is CASSSGNYGYTF. The CDR3 DNA sequence: TGTGCCAGCAGTTCAGGGAACTATGGCTACACCTTC.